This T cell receptor beta chain was retrieved from a study of blood T cells in healthy people across ages (dated by TCRdb to about 2015). About the investigation overall: In model experiments, roughly one uniquely barcoded TCR beta cDNA molecule per two T cells was captured by template switching. Using the same blood draw, the study looked at two additional independent replicas of 1 million unique cDNA reads for two donors, one aged 18 to 30 and the other aged 80 or older. Donors were grouped into four age groups: young (average roughly 15 years), middle-aged (39), aged (around 56) and long-lived (about 82). Age-related changes in TCR beta repertoire diversity were measured in the study by deep sequencing normalized with unique cDNA molecular identifiers. To avoid experimental bias, donors of different ages were spread randomly across the sequencing lanes.

Overall study outcomes, separate from this receptor: Because the CMV infection status of the donors was unknown, age-related changes in expanded clonotypes may potentially have been confounded. As age increased, observed TCR beta diversity per million T cells dropped in a roughly linear way, and a significant reduction was already evident by age 40. Observed TCR beta diversity correlated strongly with the percentage of naive T cells measured by flow cytometry. Bulk unsorted PBMC profiling prevented conclusive comparison of naive and antigen-experienced compartments. Compared with the aged group, the long-lived group had more naive CD4+ T cells, fewer expanded clones and increased TCR diversity, suggesting age selection. Estimates of total diversity from one million sequenced T cells were regarded as lower bounds and underestimates.

Library preparation used 5' RACE. Sequencing used an Illumina HiSeq 2500. A second PCR of about 6 to 12 cycles was performed with a sample-barcoded 5' primer and a J-beta primer mix. Each TCR beta cDNA molecule received a unique molecular identifier from a template-switch 5' adaptor carrying 12 random nucleotides. Each sample yielded at least 2.5 million CDR3-containing paired-end reads. The Mint cDNA synthesis kit, primed by a TRBC-specific oligonucleotide, was used to synthesize first-strand cDNA from all RNA. After uracil-DNA glycosylase treatment, a first 18-cycle PCR used universal primers M1SS and BC2_uni_R on all cDNA. Per the source publication's procedure: Each sample was normalized by randomly selecting 1 million high-quality reads, each carrying a distinct molecular identifier. Instead of being binned into consensus sequences, reads with shared molecular identifiers were discarded. MiTCR, run with a Q25 quality threshold and the strictest error-elimination algorithm, handled CDR3 identification, clonotype clustering and error correction. Lower-bound total TCR beta diversity was estimated with a nonparametric unseen species model using Euler transformation. TCRdb reran the public reads through fastp at Q25 and MiXCR, keeping productive beta chains. Merged by CDR3 protein, the rows form single entries marked with the most common genes and DNA. None of the V and J calls come from the authors' own analysis; TCRdb made them. The sample has hundreds of thousands of distinct CDR3 sequences on record, approximately 48% of them singletons. The ten largest clones capture about a fifth of the sample.

Donors were about 36 systemically healthy Caucasian individuals from Russia aged roughly 6 to 90 years. Roughly 11 milliliters of peripheral blood were drawn from each donor into EDTA-treated Vacutainer tubes. PBMCs were isolated by Ficoll-Paque density-gradient centrifugation, with at least 7 million obtained per sample. Total RNA, at least 6 micrograms per sample, was extracted from PBMCs with Trizol reagent. For every donor, an aliquot of PBMCs went through flow cytometry to measure the percentages of naive CD45RAhigh/CD27high T cells. V loses 2 bases, J loses 2 bases, and the germline ends lie 12 bases apart. The germline V gene encodes CDR1 GTSNPN and CDR2 SVGIG (reference sequence). The CDR3 numbers 14 residues from cysteine through phenylalanine. Of the read, only the CDR3 DNA is kept; its 42 bases are in frame from base 1. In the case of this clonotype: There is no known antigen for this receptor. Per-base qualities were not stored, and no clone one base away is much larger.

What was sequenced was blood. The chain employs TRBV30 and TRBJ1-1; the D gene lacks a confident call. The TCR sequence derives from a man aged 55 to 70 in good health. The nucleotide sequence is TGTGCCTGGAGTAAGGGAGGGTTCAACACTGAAGCTTTCTTT. Its amino acids are CAWSKGGFNTEAFF.